The 28 T cell receptor beta chains given below trace back to one sample, sequenced in a study of blood T cell repertoires in COVID-19. The assay was immunoSEQ multiplex PCR, and TCRdb's table has in-frame clones only and misses some. The table records about 320,000 clones, 86% of them present only once. Source material: peripheral blood. Source of these receptors: a woman in her forties or fifties with acute or convalescent COVID-19.

The V and J genes are TRBV19 and TRBJ1-2; D may be TRBD1 (5 bases). CDR1 LNHDA and CDR2 SQIVND come from the germline V gene (reference sequence). The CDR3 contains 13 residues. V was pared by 7 bases and J by 3 bases, with 12 bases between. CDR3 coding DNA: TGTGCCAGTAAGAAGGACAAGGACTATGGCTACACCTTC. Its protein is CASKKDKDYGYTF.

The rearrangement uses TRBV5-5 and TRBJ2-1, with D unresolved. The CDR3 is 14 amino acids. CDR1 and CDR2 (germline): SGHKS, YYEKEE (reference sequence). V was pared by 4 bases and J by 8 bases, with 16 bases between. CDR3: CASSRRFAEHEQFF. In nucleotides, the CDR3 is TGTGCCAGCAGCAGGCGGTTTGCGGAACATGAGCAGTTCTTC. The complete variable domain, with remaining parts taken from reference TRBV5-5 and TRBJ2-1, reads DAGVTQSPTHLIKTRGQQVTLRCSPISGHKSVSWYQQVLGQGPQFIFQYYEKEERGRGNFPDRFSARQFPNYSSELNVNALLLGDSALYLCASSRRFAEHEQFFGPGTRLTVL.

V gene TRBV4-1 combines with J gene TRBJ1-4; the D gene is possibly TRBD1 (6 bases). V was pared by 4 bases and J by 5 bases, with 14 bases between. The CDR3 consists of 15 residues. Germline V lookup: CDR1 MGHRA, CDR2 YSYEKL. CDR3 sequence reads: CASSLPGQRNEKLFF. Here the CDR3 DNA reads TGCGCCAGCAGCCTACCGGGACAAAGAAATGAAAAACTGTTTTTT.

The rearrangement joins TRBV18 to TRBJ1-1, with D perhaps matching TRBD1 (6 bases). Trimming shortened V by 0 bases and J by 4 bases, and 15 bases separated the two germline ends. The CDR3 is 16 residues long. Germline assignment: CDR1 KGHSH and CDR2 LQKENI. The CDR3 region is CASSPPYRASRTEAFF. The DNA for the CDR3 is TGTGCCAGCTCACCACCCTACAGGGCTAGCCGCACTGAAGCTTTCTTT.

The gene calls are TRBV28 and TRBJ1-6, with 9 bases aligning to TRBD1. Germline lookup yields CDR1 MDHEN and CDR2 SYDVKM. The trim removed 6 bases at V and 7 bases at J, leaving 10 bases unmatched. CDR3 length: 16 amino acids. CDR3 amino acids: CASSPAGTGKNSPLHF. The CDR3 nucleotides read TGTGCCAGCAGCCCAGCCGGGACAGGGAAGAATTCACCCCTCCACTTT.

This chain connects TRBV28 to TRBJ1-1; D ambiguous. The CDR3 is 12 amino acids. Germline V CDR1 and CDR2: MDHEN, SYDVKM. V gave up 6 bases and J gave up 1 base, with 6 bases separating them. CDR3 region: CASRAGNTEAFF. The CDR3 DNA is TGTGCCAGCAGGGCAGGGAACACTGAAGCTTTCTTT.

The chain employs TRBV2 and TRBJ2-1, with 12 bases matching TRBD2. The CDR3 consists of 13 residues. Looked up from germline, CDR1 is SNHLY and CDR2 is FYNNEI. The V gene end was trimmed by 3 bases and the J gene end by 9 bases; junction bases not matched to a gene: 0. The DNA for the CDR3 is TGTGCCAGCAGTGAGGGACTAGCGGGTGAGCAGTTCTTC. Translation: CASSEGLAGEQFF.

The rearrangement joins TRBV27 to TRBJ2-1; TRBD2 matches 9 bases. The CDR3 sequence is 16 residues long. Germline V gives CDR1 MNHEY, CDR2 SMNVEV (reference sequence). V lost 6 bases to trimming and J lost 2 bases; unmatched junction nucleotides: 8. CDR3: CASRPDSGRTYNEQFF. The DNA for the CDR3 is TGTGCCAGCAGGCCAGATAGCGGGAGAACCTACAATGAGCAGTTCTTC.

The chain employs TRBV10-3 and TRBJ2-2; the match to TRBD2 covers 9 bases. The CDR3 contains 15 residues. The V segment lost 7 bases and the J segment 6 bases; nucleotides outside the gene matches: 9. Germline values: CDR1 ENHRY, CDR2 SYGVKD. The CDR3 coding sequence is TGTGCCATCAACGCAGCGGGAGGATCGGCCGGGGAGCTGTTTTTT. It yields the protein CAINAAGGSAGELFF.

The rearrangement joins TRBV19 to TRBJ2-1; 7 nucleotides agree with TRBD2. With 4 bases clipped from V and 6 bases from J, the junction kept 6 bases outside the gene matches. Per the germline V gene, CDR1 is LNHDA and CDR2 is SQIVND (reference sequence). The CDR3 has 14 amino acids. As DNA, the CDR3 is TGTGCCAGTAGTAAGGGAGGGCCTAGCAATGAGCAGTTCTTC. Its protein product is CASSKGGPSNEQFF.

The chain carries TRBV7-9 and TRBJ2-1, with TRBD2 matching 7 bases. Germline V gene sequence: CDR1 SEHNR, CDR2 FQNEAQ (reference sequence). The J segment lost 3 bases and the V segment lost 5 bases, leaving 4 bases of the junction unmatched. This CDR3 comprises 14 residues. CDR3 sequence reads: CASSRAGDYNEQFF. The CDR3 region has the DNA TGTGCCAGCAGCAGGGCGGGAGACTACAATGAGCAGTTCTTC.

This chain uses TRBV2 with TRBJ2-3; 7 bases map to TRBD2. This CDR3 is 14 amino acids long. Germline CDR1 SNHLY, CDR2 FYNNEI. Germline trimming cut 5 bases from V and 2 bases from J; bases unmatched to any gene: 4. CDR3 sequence: CASSRTSATDTQYF. CDR3 sequence (DNA): TGTGCCAGCAGTCGTACTAGCGCCACAGATACGCAGTATTTT.

The chain is built from TRBV6-5 and TRBJ1-4, with 9 nucleotides matching TRBD1. The CDR3 sequence is 15 residues long. V trimming: 10 bases; J trimming: 8 bases; junction bases outside the gene matches: 14. In germline, CDR1 is MNHEY, CDR2 SVGAGI. DNA of the CDR3: TGTGCCATCCTACCATCCGGGACAGGGTTGGAAAAACTGTTTTTT. Protein sequence: CAILPSGTGLEKLFF.

The chain joins TRBV7-2 to TRBJ2-1, with TRBD2 identical over 10 bases. The CDR3 length is 15 residues. Losses at the gene ends were 6 bases for V and 4 bases for J; bases not matched to a gene: 6. The germline V gene has CDR1 SGHTA and CDR2 FQGNSA. The CDR3 loop is CASRLPGLAYNEQFF. The CDR3 DNA follows: TGTGCCAGCAGACTGCCGGGACTAGCGTACAATGAGCAGTTCTTC.

The V and J genes are TRBV4-3 and TRBJ2-1; a weak D match, TRBD2 (6 bases). Germline loops: CDR1 LGHNA, CDR2 YSLEER. Trimming stripped 0 bases from V and 5 bases from J, with 14 bases between. The CDR3 has 16 amino acids. The CDR3 reads CASSQDFREVNNEQFF. The CDR3 bases are TGCGCCAGCAGCCAAGATTTCAGGGAGGTAAACAATGAGCAGTTCTTC.

The V gene is TRBV2, the J gene TRBJ1-1, with a tentative D call TRBD1 (6 bases). Germline V gene data show CDR1 as SNHLY and CDR2 as FYNNEI. CDR3 length: 13 residues. Trimming took 6 bases from V and 2 from J, leaving 10 bases between them. The CDR3 coding sequence is TGTGCCAGCAGCGGGACATACAACACTGAAGCTTTCTTT. Its translation: CASSGTYNTEAFF.

The gene calls are TRBV7-3 and TRBJ2-1, with D maybe TRBD2 (6 bases). The CDR3 loop spans 13 amino acids. Germline V CDR1 and CDR2: SGHTA, FQGTGA. Trimming removed 3 bases from V and 5 bases from J, with 8 bases in between. CDR3 sequence: CASSFSSDNEQFF. CDR3 bases: TGTGCCAGCAGCTTTTCTAGCGACAATGAGCAGTTCTTC.

This clone appeared many times. The CDR3 here is CASSQWDRVITDTQYF. The CDR3 coding sequence is TGTGCCAGCAGCCAGTGGGACAGGGTTATCACAGATACGCAGTATTTT. The rearrangement joins TRBV3-1 (or the pseudogene TRBV3-2) to TRBJ2-3, with 9 bases identical to TRBD1. CDR3 length: 16 residues. After removal of 3 bases from V and 2 bases from J, the junction contained 6 bases not matched to a gene. Germline V gene sequence: CDR1 LGHDT, CDR2 YNNKEL (reference sequence).

The chain joins TRBV7-9 to TRBJ1-1; 7 nucleotides agree with TRBD1. Germline CDR1 reads SEHNR; CDR2 reads FQNEAQ (reference sequence). The junction had 6 bases not matched to a gene; V was cut back by 5 bases and J by 6 bases. The CDR3 extends over 13 amino acids. The CDR3 DNA follows: TGTGCCAGCAGCAGAACAGGGGCCGCTGAAGCTTTCTTT. Translation: CASSRTGAAEAFF.

This sequence joins TRBV15 and TRBJ2-1, with TRBD2 matching 8 bases. Germline CDR1 and CDR2: LNHNV and YYDKDF (reference sequence). This CDR3 comprises 16 residues. With V trimmed by 1 base and J by 6 bases, 8 bases remained unmatched. Here the CDR3 reads CATSRAGGRRGNEQFF. DNA for the CDR3: TGTGCCACCAGCAGAGCGGGCGGGAGGAGGGGCAATGAGCAGTTCTTC.

V and J are TRBV9 and TRBJ2-1; 9 bases match TRBD2. Germline CDR1 SGDLS, CDR2 YYNGEE. The V segment lost 0 bases and the J segment 6 bases; nucleotides outside the gene matches: 4. The CDR3 loop spans 15 amino acids. In DNA, the CDR3 is TGTGCCAGCAGCGTAGCTAGCGGGATTTTCAATGAGCAGTTCTTC. Translated, it gives CASSVASGIFNEQFF.

The gene calls are TRBV30 and TRBJ1-1, with 10 bases matching TRBD1. There are 16 residues in the CDR3. Germline V lookup: CDR1 GTSNPN, CDR2 SVGIG (reference sequence). The ends lost 1 base at V and 1 base at J; junction bases unmatched: 6. The DNA for the CDR3 is TGTGCCTGGAGTGGAGGGACAGGGGTGAGGAACACTGAAGCTTTCTTT. This sequence encodes CAWSGGTGVRNTEAFF.

The chain joins TRBV6-5 to TRBJ1-1, with 7 bases that match TRBD1. The V gene's germline CDR1 is MNHEY and CDR2 SVGAGI. V gave up 6 bases and J gave up 6 bases; unmatched junction bases: 7. The CDR3 covers 13 residues. The CDR3 nucleotides read TGTGCCAGCAGAGTTACAGGGGAGGCTGAAGCTTTCTTT. Protein sequence: CASRVTGEAEAFF.

Turning to this clone: Other DNA sequences in the same sample also yield this CDR3. The genes are TRBV28 and TRBJ1-3; 7 positions match TRBD1. Germline CDR1 is MDHEN and CDR2 is SYDVKM. V gave up 4 bases and J gave up 0 bases; unmatched junction bases: 3. The CDR3 totals 15 residues. This chain's CDR3 is CASSSPGGSGNTIYF. As DNA, the CDR3 is TGTGCCAGCAGTTCCCCAGGGGGCTCTGGAAACACCATATATTTT.

The chain employs TRBV7-2 and TRBJ2-1; D is possibly TRBD1 (5 bases). The CDR3 covers 14 residues. The germline V gene has CDR1 SGHTA and CDR2 FQGNSA. V dropped 5 bases and J dropped 9 bases, with 17 bases sitting between them. CDR3: CASSMGQGRGEQFF. The CDR3 DNA is TGTGCCAGCAGCATGGGGCAGGGAAGGGGTGAGCAGTTCTTC.

This chain joins TRBV2 and TRBJ2-7; D gene uncertain. The germline V gene encodes CDR1 SNHLY and CDR2 FYNNEI. The CDR3 runs to 14 residues. V lost 4 bases and J 4 bases, leaving 14 bases between the germline ends. The CDR3 loop is CASSGLKGTYEQYF. DNA of the CDR3: TGTGCCAGCAGTGGACTGAAAGGCACTTACGAGCAGTACTTC.

The gene calls are TRBV6-5 and TRBJ2-7; weak D call: TRBD2 (6 bases). V was shortened by 7 bases and J by 2 bases, with 9 bases between the two germline ends. The germline V gene encodes CDR1 MNHEY and CDR2 SVGAGI. The CDR3 is 12 amino acids. As DNA, the CDR3 is TGTGCCAGCATTGGCGGGGCCTACGAGCAGTACTTC. As protein: CASIGGAYEQYF.

The CDR3 DNA follows: TGTGCCAGCAGCCACATGGGGGAGCTGTTTTTT. Translating gives CASSHMGELFF. The V gene is TRBV3-1 (or the pseudogene TRBV3-2), the J gene TRBJ2-2; D unclear. Germline V gene sequence: CDR1 LGHDT, CDR2 YNNKEL (reference sequence). This CDR3 comprises 11 residues. Between the trimmed V and J ends, which lost 3 bases and 8 bases, there was a span of 4 bases.